This T cell receptor (beta chain) came from a study of control samples from healthy donors and cancer patients. Clones were sequenced by immunoSEQ multiplex PCR, and TCRdb holds only the in-frame ones, with some missing. The sample holds approximately 100,000 clones, roughly 92% seen once. This clone was counted a single time. The CDR3 has 15 amino acids. In germline, CDR1 is MRHNA, CDR2 SNTAGT. Trimming took 4 bases from V and 1 from J, leaving 13 bases between them. This receptor was taken from a human donor in good health. The donor label of this sample is uncertain. V gene TRBV6-4 combines with J gene TRBJ1-2, with D possibly TRBD1 on 5 matching bases. The sequencing sample was made of blood. The CDR3 sequence: CASSVGAGNNYGYTF. The CDR3 DNA reads TGTGCCAGCAGTGTCGGGGCAGGGAATAACTATGGCTACACCTTC.